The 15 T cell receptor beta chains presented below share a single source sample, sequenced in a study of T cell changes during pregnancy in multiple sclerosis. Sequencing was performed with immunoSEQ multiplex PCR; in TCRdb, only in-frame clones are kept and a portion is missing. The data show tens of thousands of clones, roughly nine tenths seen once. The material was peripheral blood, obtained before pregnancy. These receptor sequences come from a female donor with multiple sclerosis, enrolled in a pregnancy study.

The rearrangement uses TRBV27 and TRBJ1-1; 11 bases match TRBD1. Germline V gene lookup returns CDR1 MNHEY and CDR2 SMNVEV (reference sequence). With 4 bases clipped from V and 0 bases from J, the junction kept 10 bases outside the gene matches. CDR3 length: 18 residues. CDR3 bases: TGTGCCAGCAGTTACCTCCGGACAGGGGGCTTTATGAACACTGAAGCTTTCTTT. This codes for CASSYLRTGGFMNTEAFF.

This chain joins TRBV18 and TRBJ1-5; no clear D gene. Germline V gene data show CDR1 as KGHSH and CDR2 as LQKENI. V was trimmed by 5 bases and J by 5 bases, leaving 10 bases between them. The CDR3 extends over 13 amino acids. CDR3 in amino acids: CASSSQRDQPQHF. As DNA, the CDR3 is TGTGCCAGCTCAAGTCAGAGGGATCAGCCCCAGCATTTT.

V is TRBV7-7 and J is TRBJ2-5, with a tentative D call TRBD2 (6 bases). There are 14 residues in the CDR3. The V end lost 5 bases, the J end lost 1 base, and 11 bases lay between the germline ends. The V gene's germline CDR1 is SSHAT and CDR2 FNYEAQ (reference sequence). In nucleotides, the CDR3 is TGTGCCAGCAGCCTAGGGACTTCCCAAGAGACCCAGTACTTC. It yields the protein CASSLGTSQETQYF.

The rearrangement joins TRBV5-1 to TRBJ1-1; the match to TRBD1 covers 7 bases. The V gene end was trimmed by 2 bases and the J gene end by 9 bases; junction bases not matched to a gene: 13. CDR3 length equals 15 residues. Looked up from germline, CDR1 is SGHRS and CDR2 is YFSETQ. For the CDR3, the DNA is TGCGCCAGCAGCTTTGAGAGACAGGGAAGTGATAAAGCTTTCTTT. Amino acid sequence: CASSFERQGSDKAFF.

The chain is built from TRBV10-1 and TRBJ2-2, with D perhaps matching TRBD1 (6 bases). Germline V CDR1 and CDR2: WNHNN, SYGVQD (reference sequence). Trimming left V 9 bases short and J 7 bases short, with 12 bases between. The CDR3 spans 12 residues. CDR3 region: CARHRVVGELFF. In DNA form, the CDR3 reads TGCGCCAGACACAGGGTCGTCGGGGAGCTGTTTTTT.

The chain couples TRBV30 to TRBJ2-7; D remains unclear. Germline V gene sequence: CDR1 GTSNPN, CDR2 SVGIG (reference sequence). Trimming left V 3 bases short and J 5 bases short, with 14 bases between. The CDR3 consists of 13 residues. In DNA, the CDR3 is TGTGCCTGGAGGACTCCTCCCTCAAACGAGCAGTACTTC. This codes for CAWRTPPSNEQYF.

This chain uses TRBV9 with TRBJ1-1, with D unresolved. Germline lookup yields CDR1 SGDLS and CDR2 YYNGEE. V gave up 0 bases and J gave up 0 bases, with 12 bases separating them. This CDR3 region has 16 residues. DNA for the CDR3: TGTGCCAGCAGCGTAGCGGTAGACAACATGAACACTGAAGCTTTCTTT. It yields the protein CASSVAVDNMNTEAFF.

The CDR3 DNA reads as TGTGCCAGCTCACCACTGGGGGACATTAACCAAGAGACCCAGTACTTC. Amino acids: CASSPLGDINQETQYF. The rearrangement uses TRBV18 and TRBJ2-5, with a tentative D call TRBD1 (6 bases). The V and J ends lost 1 base and 0 bases respectively, with 12 bases between them. Germline V gives CDR1 KGHSH, CDR2 LQKENI. This CDR3 region has 16 residues. Based on the CDR3 plus reference TRBV18 and TRBJ2-5, the full variable domain is NAGVMQNPRHLVRRRGQEARLRCSPMKGHSHVYWYRQLPEEGLKFMVYLQKENIIDESGMPKERFSAEFPKEGPSILRIQQVVRGDSAAYFCASSPLGDINQETQYFGPGTRLLVL.

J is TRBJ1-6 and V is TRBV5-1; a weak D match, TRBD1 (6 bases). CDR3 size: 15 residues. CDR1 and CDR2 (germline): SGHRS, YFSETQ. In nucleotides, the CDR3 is TGCGTGACCAGGGAGGGGGAAGTGTGGAATTCACCCCTCCACTTT. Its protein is CVTREGEVWNSPLHF.

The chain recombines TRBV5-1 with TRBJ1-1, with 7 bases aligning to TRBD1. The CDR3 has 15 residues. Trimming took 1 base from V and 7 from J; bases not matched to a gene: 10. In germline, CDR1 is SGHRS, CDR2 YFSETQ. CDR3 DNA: TGCGCCAGCAGCTTGACAGGGGAATACCTTTTTGAAGCTTTCTTT. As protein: CASSLTGEYLFEAFF.

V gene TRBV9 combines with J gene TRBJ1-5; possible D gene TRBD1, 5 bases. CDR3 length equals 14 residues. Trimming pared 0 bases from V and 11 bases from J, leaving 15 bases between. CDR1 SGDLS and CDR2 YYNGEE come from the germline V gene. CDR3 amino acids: CASSVDARARTQHF. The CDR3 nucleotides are TGTGCCAGCAGCGTAGACGCCAGGGCACGCACCCAGCATTTT.

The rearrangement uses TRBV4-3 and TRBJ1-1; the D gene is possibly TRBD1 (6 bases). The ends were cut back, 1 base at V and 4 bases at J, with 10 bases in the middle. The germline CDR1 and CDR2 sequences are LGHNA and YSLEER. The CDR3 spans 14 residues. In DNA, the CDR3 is TGCGCCAGCAGCCAAGCAGGGGCAGCCACTGAAGCTTTCTTT. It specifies CASSQAGAATEAFF.

CDR3 region: CASSTLPGQGAGEQFF. In DNA, the CDR3 is TGTGCCAGCTCAACCCTCCCGGGACAGGGGGCTGGTGAGCAGTTCTTC. This chain uses TRBV18 with TRBJ2-1; 12 bases match TRBD1. CDR1 and CDR2 from the germline V gene are KGHSH and LQKENI. With 5 bases clipped from V and 9 bases from J, the junction kept 11 bases outside the gene matches. This CDR3 has 16 residues. The variable domain in full, completed from reference TRBV18 and TRBJ2-1, reads NAGVMQNPRHLVRRRGQEARLRCSPMKGHSHVYWYRQLPEEGLKFMVYLQKENIIDESGMPKERFSAEFPKEGPSILRIQQVVRGDSAAYFCASSTLPGQGAGEQFFGPGTRLTVL.

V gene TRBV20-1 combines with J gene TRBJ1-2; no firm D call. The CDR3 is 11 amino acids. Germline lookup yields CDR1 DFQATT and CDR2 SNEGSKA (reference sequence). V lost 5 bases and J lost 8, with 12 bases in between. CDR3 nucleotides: TGCAGTGCTCCGGCAGGTGGGGGCTACACCTTC. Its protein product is CSAPAGGGYTF.

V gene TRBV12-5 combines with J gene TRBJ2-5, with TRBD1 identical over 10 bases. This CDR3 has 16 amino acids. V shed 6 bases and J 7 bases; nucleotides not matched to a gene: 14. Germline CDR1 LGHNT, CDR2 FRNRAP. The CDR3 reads CASGSPGQGSARTQYF. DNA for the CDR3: TGTGCTAGTGGCTCTCCGGGACAGGGGTCCGCTAGGACCCAGTACTTC.